This TCR beta chain stems from a study of blood T cell repertoires in COVID-19. This CDR3 has 14 residues. The ends were cut back, 5 bases at V and 6 bases at J, with 14 bases in the middle. CDR1 and CDR2 (germline): SGHRS, YFSETQ. Authors' methods: Reference gene primer amplification gave nucleated cell count estimates. TCRdb's copy holds only in-frame clones and misses some; the assay was immunoSEQ multiplex PCR. The D gene and trimming were derived from the DNA, and the V and J assignments and clone size from that table. Of approximately 140,000 clones in the sample, 75% to 90% are singletons; the top ten hold roughly 2.3%.

The sequenced sample consisted of peripheral blood. The chain combines TRBV5-1 with TRBJ2-2; D is perhaps TRBD1 (5 bases). The receptor was isolated from a man between 65 and 85 years old with acute or convalescent COVID-19. CDR3 bases: TGCGCCAGCAGTGACACCCAGGGCCCCGGGGAGCTGTTTTTT. Its translation is CASSDTQGPGELFF.